The 12 T cell receptor beta chains presented below share a single source sample, sequenced in a study of early stage breast cancer tumors. Profiling relied on immunoSEQ multiplex PCR, and the TCRdb table lists in-frame clones only, not all of them. The table records 70,000 or so clones, approximately 84% of them present only once. The sequenced material came from blood. The receptors stem from a person between 35 and 49 years old with breast cancer.

This chain uses TRBV2 with TRBJ1-1; D is perhaps TRBD1 (5 bases). The CDR3 is 12 residues long. V gave up 7 bases and J gave up 5 bases, with 11 bases separating them. Germline CDR1 is SNHLY and CDR2 is FYNNEI. Written as DNA, the CDR3 is TGTGCCAGCATGAGGGGAGGGACTGAAGCTTTCTTT. This translates into CASMRGGTEAFF.

The rearrangement links TRBV28 to TRBJ2-1; 15 nucleotides agree with TRBD2. Trimming at V came to 5 bases and at J to 6 bases, leaving 14 bases not matched to a gene. CDR1 is MDHEN, CDR2 SYDVKM, per germline. The CDR3 spans 19 residues. The CDR3 DNA follows: TGTGCCAGCAGTGCGGGACTAGCGGGAGGTGTCGGGCATCTCAATGAGCAGTTCTTC. Its protein is CASSAGLAGGVGHLNEQFF.

The V and J genes are TRBV7-6 and TRBJ2-7; TRBD2 matches at 8 bases. CDR3 length equals 15 residues. CDR1 is SGHVS and CDR2 is FNYEAQ in the germline V gene. Trimming removed 5 bases from V and 0 bases from J; junction bases left unmatched: 6. In DNA form, the CDR3 reads TGTGCCAGCAGCCGAGCGGGAGCTTACTCCTACGAGCAGTACTTC. Translating gives CASSRAGAYSYEQYF.

The rearrangement links TRBV5-6 to TRBJ2-1; 11 bases line up with TRBD2. This CDR3 has 17 residues. The J segment lost 3 bases and the V segment lost 4 bases, leaving 9 bases of the junction unmatched. Germline V gene data show CDR1 as SGHDT and CDR2 as YYEEEE. This CDR3 reads CASSPPHGTSGYNEQFF. As DNA, the CDR3 is TGTGCCAGCAGCCCCCCCCATGGGACTAGCGGCTACAATGAGCAGTTCTTC.

As DNA, the CDR3 is TGTGCCTCCAGGGGGACAGGGTATCTCAATGAGCAGTTCTTC. This translates into CASRGTGYLNEQFF. The chain carries TRBV6-1 and TRBJ2-1; 9 bases agree with TRBD1. CDR1 and CDR2 (germline): MNHNS, SASEGT. This CDR3 contains 14 residues. V lost 11 bases, J lost 6 bases, and 11 bases stayed unmatched.

This clone was seen a handful of times. The chain uses TRBV7-9 and TRBJ1-5; 9 bases map to TRBD1. Trimming at V came to 1 base and at J to 2 bases, leaving 0 bases not matched to a gene. This CDR3 spans 15 amino acids. In germline, CDR1 is SEHNR, CDR2 FQNEAQ (reference sequence). For the CDR3, the DNA is TGTGCCAGCAGCTTAGGGACAGGGGGCAATCAGCCCCAGCATTTT. Translated: CASSLGTGGNQPQHF.

This clone occurred a few times. The chain has TRBV29-1 and TRBJ2-7; D is possibly TRBD1 or TRBD2 (5 bases each). Looked up from germline, CDR1 is SQVTM and CDR2 is ANQGSEA. Trimming cost V 6 bases and J 6 bases, with 9 bases left between them. The CDR3 is 10 amino acids. CDR3 amino acids: CSVGTREQYF. The CDR3, as DNA: TGCAGCGTCGGGACGCGCGAGCAGTACTTC.

This chain joins TRBV18 and TRBJ2-7, with TRBD1 matching 7 bases. Germline values: CDR1 KGHSH, CDR2 LQKENI. J was trimmed by 0 bases and V by 6 bases; bases with no gene match: 11. The CDR3 contains 16 residues. The CDR3 region is CASSPFIQGSSYEQYF. Here the CDR3 DNA reads TGTGCCAGCTCCCCCTTTATACAGGGGAGCTCCTACGAGCAGTACTTC.

The rearrangement uses TRBV6-1 and TRBJ1-1; possible D gene TRBD1, 6 bases. In germline, CDR1 is MNHNS, CDR2 SASEGT. The CDR3 spans 15 residues. The germline V and J ends were trimmed by 6 bases and 3 bases, with 17 bases remaining between them. The CDR3 coding sequence is TGTGCCAGCAGCCGCAACAGGGCGGGGGACACTGAAGCTTTCTTT. It translates to CASSRNRAGDTEAFF.

CDR3 in amino acids: CASSYSDGNEKLFF. The CDR3 DNA follows: TGTGCCAGCAGTTACTCGGACGGAAACGAAAAACTGTTTTTT. The chain links TRBV6-5 to TRBJ1-4; no clear D gene. The CDR3 totals 14 residues. V shed 0 bases and J shed 8 bases, with 10 bases lying between them. Germline lookup yields CDR1 MNHEY and CDR2 SVGAGI.

The chain couples TRBV5-7 to TRBJ2-1; the match to TRBD2 covers 11 bases. TRBV5-7 has ORF status, its function being uncertain. CDR3 length: 18 residues. V dropped 1 base and J dropped 4; count of bases not matched to a gene: 10. CDR3 bases: TGTGCCAGCAGCTTGCGACTCCCCGGGACTAGCGGTTACAATGAGCAGTTCTTC. Translated: CASSLRLPGTSGYNEQFF.

This clone has a handful of counts. The chain couples TRBV5-5 to TRBJ2-1; 8 nucleotides agree with TRBD2. Germline CDR1 SGHKS, CDR2 YYEKEE (reference sequence). The CDR3 has 15 amino acids. V gave up 1 base and J gave up 4 bases; unmatched junction bases: 4. The CDR3 is CASSLILAEYNEQFF. As DNA, the CDR3 is TGTGCCAGCAGCTTGATACTAGCGGAGTACAATGAGCAGTTCTTC. The entire variable domain, with the rest obtained from reference TRBV5-5 and TRBJ2-1, is as follows: DAGVTQSPTHLIKTRGQQVTLRCSPISGHKSVSWYQQVLGQGPQFIFQYYEKEERGRGNFPDRFSARQFPNYSSELNVNALLLGDSALYLCASSLILAEYNEQFFGPGTRLTVL.